This record looks at one T cell receptor beta chain sequence and its context. Its specificity is unknown. Time point indicated: late sampling 161 to 241 days after vaccination in a few convalescent patients. Every positive PCR date fell between March and December 2020, earlier than the US Alpha, Beta and Delta variants. This sample stems from a study of vaccination and CD4 T cells after COVID-19. The overall study: The study sampled a few convalescent patients at day 14 and again at days 161 to 241 post-vaccination.

TCRdb re-analysed the PCR reads in MiXCR, keeping a single row per CDR3 protein. Among over 25,000 distinct CDR3 sequences listed, roughly 50% were seen once. This CDR3 contains 15 residues. Whole-study findings and limits: Apart from involving relatively few convalescent patients, the work omitted early post-infection timepoints. Median reactive clonotypes, those recognizing SARS-CoV-2, rose from roughly 19 to 38, not significantly.

Source: CD4+ T cells from blood, taken about 7 months after SARS-CoV-2 vaccination. The receptor was derived from a human donor who had recovered from COVID-19. This chain uses TRBV21-1 with TRBJ2-3; TRBD1 is the table's D call, not checked against the DNA. TRBV21-1 is deemed a pseudogene. CDR3 in amino acids: CASSKRQGGTDTQYF. The CDR3 coding sequence is TGTGCCAGCAGCAAACGACAGGGCGGGACAGATACGCAGTATTTT.